This T cell receptor beta chain was observed in a study of memory CD4+ T cells and cytomegalovirus serostatus (dated by TCRdb to between 2017 and 2020). Study-wide context: The cohort comprised about 33 healthy Belgian adults, 9 CMV seropositive and some 24 CMV seronegative. CD4+ memory TCRbeta repertoires of a Belgian cohort with known cytomegalovirus serostatus were sequenced in order to replicate a published TCR-based CMV serostatus classifier. Here is what the overall study found, with its caveats: Of around 160 previously reported CMV-associated TCRbeta sequences, 55 to 75 appeared in the CD4+ memory repertoires, each in one to five individuals. Only CD4+CD45RO+ memory cells were sequenced, in contrast to the original study, in which naive and memory CD4+ and CD8+ populations were covered. For predicting CMV serostatus, the median bootstrapped AUC was approximately 0.95 using the original framework and about 0.9 using a US-trained random forest. The results were interpreted as suggesting that the CMV-associated TCR signature is mostly present in the CD4+ memory repertoire. On the Belgian cohort, the classifier based on the original framework reached a median bootstrapped AUC of nearly 0.97, with a 95% CI of 0.76-1.00.

A FACSAria II was used to sort memory CD4+ T cells, defined as single viable CD3+CD4+CD8-CD45RO+ cells. CMV serostatus was determined with a Roche Elecsys assay detecting serum IgG against CMV pp150, pp28, p38 and p52. Once the samples were thawed, total CD4+ T cells were enriched through positive selection using CD4 magnetic microbeads. Samples originated from another study that specifically interrogated the CD4+ T cell memory repertoire. Peripheral blood mononuclear cells were isolated and cryopreserved according to standard operating procedures, and serum was kept at -80 degrees C. Staining used CD3-PerCP (BW264/56), CD4-APC (RPA-T4), CD45RO-PE (UCHT1) and CD8-Pacific Orange (3B5) antibodies, with Sytox blue excluding non-viable cells. V drops 3 bases and J drops 5 bases, leaving 16 bases in between. Looking up the germline V gene yields CDR1 SGHTA and CDR2 FQGNSA. The CDR3 numbers 15 residues from cysteine through phenylalanine. Here the CDR3 DNA is all that survives: 45 bases in frame from base 1.

Of note for this clone: Its cognate antigen has yet to be identified. Per-base quality was not reported, and no clone a single base away is much larger than it.

Genomic DNA was extracted from sorted cells with the Quick-DNA Microprep Kit. Amplification of TCRbeta DNA was done with the immunoSEQ hsTCRbeta kit, following the protocol from the manufacturer. TCRbeta libraries were sequenced on an Illumina MiSeq instrument. For the original study's pipeline: Once out-of-frame sequences had been removed, fewer than 2.5 million distinct TCRbeta sequences were left, which works out to an average of approximately 61,000 per individual. Each individual was scored according to the count of more than 150 previously reported CMV-associated TCRbeta sequences and the total productive distinct TCRbeta count. A beta-binomial model was reimplemented in Python, and scikit-learn random forests with default parameters were trained on US cohort data. On the Belgian cohort, classifier performance was reported as the median AUC, along with percentile confidence intervals, across 10,000 bootstrap iterations. The table was pulled from immuneACCESS by TCRdb, which kept in-frame rearrangements only. Such tables lose some clones; where checked, under half of the loss comes from unresolved V genes, and the rest has no known cause. V and J calls and clone size are as listed in that table; D and trimming were resolved from the DNA. Counted in this sample were 50,000 to 60,000 clones; 70% to 85% of them appeared once. The top ten hold approximately 0.64% of the sample.

The sequence came from an adult in good health and CMV-seronegative. Sequencing used memory CD4+ T cells from blood. The V and J segments used are TRBV7-2 and TRBJ2-5; the D gene is unclear. The CDR3 here reads CASSFSHRGSETQYF. The DNA sequence is given as TGTGCCAGCAGCTTCTCCCATCGAGGCTCGGAGACCCAGTACTTC.